By sample share, the clone carrying this T cell receptor beta chain is medium-sized (0.01 to 0.1%). Method: immunoSEQ multiplex PCR; TCRdb's copy keeps in-frame clones and lacks some. The repertoire has some 6,100 clones, roughly 74% of them found once; the top ten carry roughly 8%. This record belongs to a study of immune evolution from preneoplasia to lung adenocarcinoma. V shed 6 bases, J shed 1 base, and the junction held 6 bases outside the gene matches. The germline V gene encodes CDR1 SGHRS and CDR2 YFSETQ. This CDR3 comprises 15 residues. The TCR comes from a donor older than 65 with lung adenocarcinoma. The sample taken for sequencing was FFPE lung adenocarcinoma in situ tissue. The rearrangement uses TRBV5-1 and TRBJ2-4, with 8 bases identical to TRBD2. CDR3 nucleotide sequence: TGCGCCAGCAAAAGGACGGGGGGGGCCAAAAACATTCAGTACTTC. It translates to CASKRTGGAKNIQYF. Looking up the rest from reference TRBV5-1 and TRBJ2-4 gives the full variable domain: KAGVTQTPRYLIKTRGQQVTLSCSPISGHRSVSWYQQTPGQGLQFLFEYFSETQRNKGNFPGRFSGRQFSNSRSEMNVSTLELGDSALYLCASKRTGGAKNIQYFGAGTRLSVL.